This T cell receptor beta chain stems from a study of cytomegalovirus exposure and HLA in healthy donors. On the study more broadly: Membership in the Caucasian-associated ancestry cluster was found for about 84% of 398 genotyped donors.

CDR1 is SGHRS and CDR2 is YFSETQ in the germline V gene. The V and J ends lost 2 bases and 6 bases, in that order; junction bases with no gene match: 12. The CDR3 is made up of 17 amino acids. In the case of this clone: Its antigen is unidentified. Other DNA sequences in the same sample also yield this CDR3.

PCR was performed using 60 Vbeta and 13 Jbeta primers. TCRdb keeps only in-frame clones here, not all; method: immunoSEQ multiplex PCR. The sample has about 150,000 clones; 70% to 80% are singletons. Study results and caveats: Researchers counted around 180 TCR beta chains as cytomegalovirus-associated. Some V segments (TRBV6-2 and TRBV6-3 among them) were excluded as indistinguishable. Under in vitro conditions, a few CMV-associated chains were confirmed as specific for CMV antigens.

The receptor was derived from a woman in her thirties or forties in good health and CMV-seronegative. This chain links TRBV5-1 with TRBJ2-3; 10 bases are a match to TRBD2. Sample: PBMCs. CDR3 DNA: TGCGCCAGCAGCTTAGGAGCGGGAGGGCAATCGACGGATACGCAGTATTTT. Its translation is CASSLGAGGQSTDTQYF.